A single sample gave rise to the 6 T cell receptor beta chains below, sequenced in a study of T cell responses to AZD1222 COVID-19 vaccine. Clones were read by immunoSEQ multiplex PCR, and TCRdb kept only the in-frame ones, dropping some. The sample comprises under 100,000 clones, approximately 83% of which are singletons, and about 12% rests with the top ten. This specimen consisted of peripheral blood, obtained 28 days after the second AZD1222 dose. The receptors originated from an adult who received the AZD1222 COVID-19 vaccine.

The rearrangement joins TRBV13 to TRBJ1-6; weak D call: TRBD1 (6 bases). The CDR3 contains 16 residues. The germline V gene has CDR1 PRHDT and CDR2 FYEKMQ (reference sequence). Trimming took off 7 bases at V and 5 bases at J, with 18 bases between the two ends. The CDR3 protein is CASKLTGMTNNSPLHF. The CDR3 DNA sequence: TGTGCCAGCAAACTGACAGGAATGACCAATAATTCACCCCTCCACTTT. Variable domain in full (rest from reference TRBV13 and TRBJ1-6): AAGVIQSPRHLIKEKRETATLKCYPIPRHDTVYWYQQGPGQDPQFLISFYEKMQSDKGSIPDRFSAQQFSDYHSELNMSSLELGDSALYFCASKLTGMTNNSPLHFGNGTRLTVT.

The V call is TRBV18, the J call TRBJ2-1; 8 positions agree with TRBD2. Losses at the gene ends were 4 bases for V and 9 bases for J; bases not matched to a gene: 11. Germline assignment: CDR1 KGHSH and CDR2 LQKENI. This CDR3 has 15 amino acids. CDR3 in amino acids: CASSLRTSTRGEQFF. The CDR3 DNA reads TGTGCCAGCTCACTGCGGACTAGCACTCGCGGTGAGCAGTTCTTC. Combining the CDR3 with reference TRBV18 and TRBJ2-1 gives the whole variable domain NAGVMQNPRHLVRRRGQEARLRCSPMKGHSHVYWYRQLPEEGLKFMVYLQKENIIDESGMPKERFSAEFPKEGPSILRIQQVVRGDSAAYFCASSLRTSTRGEQFFGPGTRLTVL.

The chain couples TRBV12-5 to TRBJ1-2; maybe TRBD1 (6 bases). With 4 bases removed from V and 2 bases from J, the gap between germline ends came to 8 bases. The CDR3 spans 13 residues. From germline, CDR1 is LGHNT and CDR2 FRNRAP. CDR3 residues: CASGSGQNYGYTF. As DNA, the CDR3 is TGTGCTAGTGGTTCCGGACAGAACTATGGCTACACCTTC.

This sequence joins TRBV6-5 and TRBJ2-2; the D gene is possibly TRBD1 (6 bases). V was shortened by 5 bases and J by 1 base, with 11 bases between the two germline ends. Germline V gene lookup returns CDR1 MNHEY and CDR2 SVGAGI. The CDR3 spans 15 residues. The CDR3 DNA sequence: TGTGCCAGCAGTACCCTCAGGGGGAACACCGGGGAGCTGTTTTTT. It is translated as CASSTLRGNTGELFF.

V gene TRBV5-1 combines with J gene TRBJ2-1; TRBD1 might be the D (6 bases). From germline, CDR1 is SGHRS and CDR2 YFSETQ. With 4 bases removed from V and 0 bases from J, the gap between germline ends came to 11 bases. The CDR3 runs 15 residues. CDR3 nucleotides: TGCGCCAGCAGCGCGCAGGGGAGCTCCTACAATGAGCAGTTCTTC. It translates to CASSAQGSSYNEQFF.

The chain employs TRBV19 and TRBJ1-1; TRBD1 is a possible D gene (5 bases). The CDR3 runs 14 residues. Germline loops: CDR1 LNHDA, CDR2 SQIVND (reference sequence). V was clipped by 3 bases and J by 4 bases, with 12 bases between them. In nucleotides, the CDR3 is TGTGCCAGTAGTATCGGACGGGACCTCACTGAAGCTTTCTTT. This translates into CASSIGRDLTEAFF.